Presented here are 31 T cell receptor beta chains from one specimen sequenced in a study of blood T cell repertoires in COVID-19. Produced via immunoSEQ multiplex PCR; TCRdb's table is partial and in-frame only. In the table there are some 100,000 clones, roughly 92% of which are singletons. The sequenced material came from peripheral blood. The origin of the receptors is a man in his sixties or seventies with acute or convalescent COVID-19.

The rearrangement uses TRBV6-2 or TRBV6-3 and TRBJ1-5; D might be TRBD1 (6 bases). The V gene lost 2 bases and the J gene lost 7 bases, with 18 bases spanning the gap. CDR1 is MNHEY, CDR2 SVGEGT, per germline. This CDR3 contains 16 residues. CDR3 amino acids: CASSYPQGVARQPQHF. The CDR3 DNA reads as TGTGCCAGCAGTTACCCACAGGGTGTTGCTAGACAGCCCCAGCATTTT.

The CDR3: CASSEHQGAGNTIYF. The CDR3 DNA sequence: TGTGCCAGCAGTGAACATCAGGGTGCTGGAAACACCATATATTTT. The rearrangement joins TRBV6-1 to TRBJ1-3, with D maybe TRBD1 (5 bases). The CDR3 consists of 15 residues. V was trimmed by 2 bases and J by 2 bases, leaving 10 bases between them. Per germline, CDR1 MNHNS and CDR2 SASEGT.

The rearrangement links TRBV5-4 to TRBJ2-7; no firm D call. The V and J ends lost 4 bases and 3 bases respectively, with 11 bases between them. This CDR3 contains 13 residues. Per the germline V gene, CDR1 is SGHNT and CDR2 is YYREEE (reference sequence). The chain's CDR3 is CASSTVGDYEQYF. The CDR3 DNA reads TGTGCCAGCAGCACGGTGGGCGACTACGAGCAGTACTTC.

The V and J genes are TRBV5-1 and TRBJ2-5; 7 bases match TRBD2. The CDR3 is made up of 15 amino acids. In germline, CDR1 is SGHRS, CDR2 YFSETQ. Losses at the gene ends were 7 bases for V and 3 bases for J; bases not matched to a gene: 12. The CDR3 sequence: CASGFRGRGEETQYF. CDR3 sequence (DNA): TGCGCCAGCGGATTTCGCGGGAGAGGGGAAGAGACCCAGTACTTC.

The DNA for the CDR3 is TGTGCCACCAGCAGTCCTGACAGTGCAACTAATGAAAAACTGTTTTTT. Protein sequence: CATSSPDSATNEKLFF. The chain is built from TRBV15 and TRBJ1-4; possible D gene TRBD1, 5 bases. The CDR3 has 16 residues. V dropped 3 bases and J dropped 0 bases, with 11 bases sitting between them. CDR1 and CDR2 from the germline V gene are LNHNV and YYDKDF (reference sequence).

This chain joins TRBV27 and TRBJ2-5; perhaps TRBD1 as D (5 bases). This CDR3 contains 13 residues. Germline V CDR1 and CDR2: MNHEY, SMNVEV (reference sequence). The V gene lost 10 bases and the J gene lost 3 bases, with 15 bases spanning the gap. The CDR3 nucleotides are TGTGCCACCAAGAAACAGGCAGAAGAGACCCAGTACTTC. Its protein is CATKKQAEETQYF.

This clone was counted a few times. The chain links TRBV5-4 to TRBJ1-1; D gene ambiguous. Deletions cut 1 base from V and 5 bases from J, with 6 bases between. The CDR3 totals 12 residues. CDR1 and CDR2 from the germline V gene are SGHNT and YYREEE (reference sequence). CDR3 residues: CASSLPQTEAFF. For the CDR3, the DNA is TGTGCCAGCAGCTTGCCTCAGACTGAAGCTTTCTTT.

This clone has just one count. The rearrangement uses TRBV7-9 and TRBJ1-1; D call uncertain. Germline CDR1 is SEHNR and CDR2 is FQNEAQ (reference sequence). Trimming took 0 bases from V and 10 from J, leaving 9 bases between them. This CDR3 contains 12 residues. CDR3 DNA sequence: TGTGCCAGCAGCTTAGCGCTACAGAGAGCTTTCTTT. Translation: CASSLALQRAFF. Together with reference TRBV7-9 and TRBJ1-1, the CDR3 gives the full variable domain: DTGVSQNPRHKITKRGQNVTFRCDPISEHNRLYWYRQTLGQGPEFLTYFQNEAQLEKSRLLSDRFSAERPKGSFSTLEIQRTEQGDSAMYLCASSLALQRAFFGQGTRLTVV.

The chain couples TRBV7-9 to TRBJ1-6; 8 nucleotides agree with TRBD1. V dropped 2 bases and J dropped 5; count of bases not matched to a gene: 5. Germline V lookup: CDR1 SEHNR, CDR2 FQNEAQ (reference sequence). The CDR3 totals 16 residues. CDR3 coding DNA: TGTGCCAGCAGCTTACCGACGACAGGGGATAATTCACCCCTCCACTTT. Translation: CASSLPTTGDNSPLHF.

The table lists this clone with a few counts. The chain is built from TRBV19 and TRBJ1-2; D may be TRBD1 (6 bases). CDR1 and CDR2 (germline): LNHDA, SQIVND (reference sequence). The V gene lost 4 bases and the J gene lost 1 base, with 13 bases spanning the gap. CDR3 length: 15 residues. CDR3 protein: CASSKWTDFNYGYTF. In nucleotides, the CDR3 is TGTGCCAGTAGTAAGTGGACAGACTTTAACTATGGCTACACCTTC.

The V and J genes are TRBV6-2 or TRBV6-3 and TRBJ2-1, with D maybe TRBD1 (6 bases). The V gene's germline CDR1 is MNHEY and CDR2 SVGEGT. V lost 0 bases, J lost 2 bases, and 14 bases lay in between. This CDR3 spans 17 amino acids. CDR3 residues: CASSYSTGTNAYNEQFF. CDR3 nucleotides: TGTGCCAGCAGTTACTCGACAGGAACTAACGCCTACAATGAGCAGTTCTTC.

The chain joins TRBV5-1 to TRBJ2-5, with 9 nucleotides matching TRBD1. The CDR3 extends over 14 amino acids. Germline CDR1 is SGHRS and CDR2 is YFSETQ. Trimming removed 5 bases from V and 2 bases from J; junction bases left unmatched: 4. The CDR3 DNA follows: TGCGCCAGCAGTTCCGGACAGGGGCAAGAGACCCAGTACTTC. Translated, it gives CASSSGQGQETQYF.

This rearrangement joins TRBV27 to TRBJ2-7; 7 bases map to TRBD1. The CDR3 is 13 residues long. Germline values: CDR1 MNHEY, CDR2 SMNVEV (reference sequence). V lost 7 bases and J lost 4; bases outside the gene matches: 7. CDR3 amino acids: CASKAGTEYEQYF. The CDR3 DNA reads as TGTGCCAGCAAGGCCGGGACAGAGTACGAGCAGTACTTC.

This clone was observed a single time. The genes are TRBV12-3 or TRBV12-4 and TRBJ1-2; TRBD1 is a possible D gene (5 bases). The length of the CDR3 is 13 residues. V lost 5 bases and J lost 6, with 13 bases in between. The CDR3 nucleotides are TGTGCCAGCAGTCTCGGGACTCACGATGGCTACACCTTC. It codes for CASSLGTHDGYTF.

This clone was observed once. V gene TRBV5-8 combines with J gene TRBJ1-1; no reliable D call. CDR1 is SGHTS, CDR2 YDEGEE, per germline. CDR3 length: 16 residues. Trimming removed 1 base at V and 6 bases at J, with 19 bases between. The CDR3 is CASSLTHTSAVAEAFF. CDR3 sequence (DNA): TGTGCCAGCAGCTTGACTCACACCAGCGCAGTGGCTGAAGCTTTCTTT.

V and J are TRBV5-6 and TRBJ1-2; TRBD1 aligns across 8 bases. The CDR3 has 14 amino acids. Germline CDR1 and CDR2: SGHDT and YYEEEE. V was pared by 5 bases and J by 4 bases, with 7 bases of the junction left unmatched. This CDR3 is CASRGQANLYGYTF. The DNA for the CDR3 is TGTGCCAGCAGGGGACAGGCAAACCTCTATGGCTACACCTTC.

The rearrangement joins TRBV6-6 to TRBJ2-3; 7 bases fit TRBD1. CDR1 MNHNY and CDR2 SVGAGI come from the germline V gene (reference sequence). The CDR3 covers 16 residues. J lost 3 bases, V lost 5 bases, and 11 bases had no gene match. The CDR3 sequence is CASSPLTGDGTDTQYF. The CDR3 bases are TGTGCCAGCAGTCCCCTAACAGGGGACGGAACAGATACGCAGTATTTT.

The gene calls are TRBV9 and TRBJ2-7; 9 nucleotides align to TRBD2. This CDR3 has 15 amino acids. The junction had 7 bases not matched to a gene; V was cut back by 0 bases and J by 6 bases. Per the germline V gene, CDR1 is SGDLS and CDR2 is YYNGEE. As DNA, the CDR3 is TGTGCCAGCAGCGTAGCTGGCGGGAGGGCCTCCGAGCAGTACTTC. Protein: CASSVAGGRASEQYF.

This rearrangement joins TRBV7-9 to TRBJ1-1, with D unresolved. With 5 bases removed from V and 3 bases from J, the gap between germline ends came to 7 bases. The CDR3 totals 12 residues. Germline V CDR1 and CDR2: SEHNR, FQNEAQ (reference sequence). The CDR3 DNA follows: TGTGCCAGCAGCCGAGGAGACACTGAAGCTTTCTTT. It specifies CASSRGDTEAFF.

The chain joins TRBV19 to TRBJ2-5, with a tentative D call TRBD1 (6 bases). The CDR3 runs 15 residues. The V end was cut by 5 bases, the J end by 5 bases, with 18 bases between. Germline CDR1 LNHDA, CDR2 SQIVND (reference sequence). The DNA for the CDR3 is TGTGCCAGTAGTCACAGGGAAACCTTAGGGGAGACCCAGTACTTC. Protein: CASSHRETLGETQYF.

J is TRBJ2-7 and V is TRBV5-1; 11 nucleotides line up with TRBD2. CDR1 and CDR2 from the germline V gene are SGHRS and YFSETQ. V was pared by 4 bases and J by 0 bases, with 6 bases of the junction left unmatched. This CDR3 is built from 16 residues. The CDR3 DNA is TGCGCCAGCAGCCCCGGGACTAGCGGTAGCTCCTACGAGCAGTACTTC. This gives the protein CASSPGTSGSSYEQYF.

The chain is built from TRBV2 and TRBJ2-1; a possible D gene is TRBD1 (5 bases). The CDR3 runs 15 residues. CDR1 is SNHLY and CDR2 is FYNNEI in the germline V gene. Trimming took 2 bases from V and 3 from J, leaving 11 bases between them. CDR3 bases: TGTGCCAGCAGTGAAAAGGGGATTAACTACAATGAGCAGTTCTTC. This encodes CASSEKGINYNEQFF. Drawing the rest from reference TRBV2 and TRBJ2-1, the complete variable domain is EPEVTQTPSHQVTQMGQEVILRCVPISNHLYFYWYRQILGQKVEFLVSFYNNEISEKSEIFDDQFSVERPDGSNFTLKIRSTKLEDSAMYFCASSEKGINYNEQFFGPGTRLTVL.

The chain has TRBV3-1 (or the pseudogene TRBV3-2) and TRBJ1-2; 7 bases are shared with TRBD1. In germline, CDR1 is LGHDT, CDR2 YNNKEL (reference sequence). There are 14 residues in the CDR3. The V gene end was trimmed by 1 base and the J gene end by 7 bases; junction bases not matched to a gene: 6. The CDR3 DNA is TGTGCCAGCAGCCAAGTGTCAGGGGGAGGTGGCTACACCTTC. Its protein product is CASSQVSGGGGYTF.

The V call is TRBV11-3, the J call TRBJ2-7; a possible D gene is TRBD1 (6 bases). Per the germline V gene, CDR1 is SGHNT and CDR2 is YENEEA. Trimming removed 1 base from V and 1 base from J, with 14 bases in between. The CDR3 totals 16 residues. The CDR3 loop is CASSLVGTIRSYEQYF. CDR3 in DNA: TGTGCCAGCAGCTTAGTGGGGACAATACGATCCTACGAGCAGTACTTC.

This clone was seen once. The chain combines TRBV7-2 with TRBJ2-3, with a possible D match to TRBD2 (5 bases). This CDR3 is built from 13 residues. V lost 3 bases, J lost 3 bases, and 7 bases lay in between. Germline-derived CDR1 and CDR2 are SGHTA and FQGNSA. The CDR3 DNA sequence: TGTGCCAGCAGCTTTAGCGTGACAGATACGCAGTATTTT. This gives the protein CASSFSVTDTQYF.

V and J are TRBV6-5 and TRBJ1-2, with TRBD1 as a possible D gene (5 bases). The V end was cut by 5 bases, the J end by 6 bases, with 19 bases between. Germline V gene lookup returns CDR1 MNHEY and CDR2 SVGAGI. The CDR3 extends over 15 amino acids. CDR3 in amino acids: CASSRREGRGHGYTF. The CDR3, as DNA: TGTGCCAGCAGTCGCAGAGAAGGGAGGGGCCATGGCTACACCTTC.

The chain has TRBV6-5 and TRBJ1-5, with TRBD1 as a possible D gene (5 bases). V was pared by 0 bases and J by 9 bases, with 12 bases between. The CDR3 runs 14 residues. CDR1 and CDR2 from the germline V gene are MNHEY and SVGAGI. The CDR3 loop reads CASSYSRDPGPQHF. The DNA of the CDR3 is TGTGCCAGCAGTTACTCGCGGGACCCCGGGCCCCAGCATTTT.

The chain joins TRBV11-2 to TRBJ2-1; D might be TRBD2 (6 bases). CDR1 and CDR2 from the germline V gene are SGHAT and FQNNGV. CDR3 size: 12 residues. Deletions cut 5 bases from V and 10 bases from J, with 12 bases between. The CDR3 DNA reads TGTGCCAGCAGCATGTCCGCGGGGGAGCAGTTCTTC. As protein: CASSMSAGEQFF.

The V gene is TRBV30, the J gene TRBJ1-4; 8 bases line up with TRBD1. Per the germline V gene, CDR1 is GTSNPN and CDR2 is SVGIG (reference sequence). With V trimmed by 5 bases and J by 6 bases, 5 bases remained unmatched. The CDR3 sequence is 13 residues long. CDR3 residues: CAWDRGGDEKLFF. The CDR3 nucleotides read TGTGCCTGGGACAGGGGCGGCGATGAAAAACTGTTTTTT. Combining the CDR3 with reference TRBV30 and TRBJ1-4 gives the whole variable domain SQTIHQWPATLVQPVGSPLSLECTVEGTSNPNLYWYRQAAGRGLQLLFYSVGIGQISSEVPQNLSASRPQDRQFILSSKKLLLSDSGFYLCAWDRGGDEKLFFGSGTQLSVL.

The chain combines TRBV7-2 with TRBJ2-2; 14 positions agree with TRBD2. The germline gives CDR1 SGHTA, CDR2 FQGNSA. The CDR3 covers 18 residues. The trim removed 3 bases at V and 4 bases at J, leaving 7 bases unmatched. DNA for the CDR3: TGTGCCAGCAGCTTTCCGGGACTAGCGGGGGTAGGCACCGGGGAGCTGTTTTTT. Translated: CASSFPGLAGVGTGELFF.

The genes are TRBV7-6 and TRBJ1-3, with 7 bases matching TRBD1. The germline CDR1 and CDR2 sequences are SGHVS and FNYEAQ. J lost 1 base, V lost 5 bases, and 8 bases had no gene match. The CDR3 is 16 residues long. The CDR3 coding sequence is TGTGCCAGCAGCCCCCGGACAGGTTCGTCTGGAAACACCATATATTTT. This codes for CASSPRTGSSGNTIYF.